Detailed here is one T cell receptor (beta chain). What this receptor recognizes is not known. The input lacks base qualities; no much larger clone sits a single base away. This specimen belongs to a study of long-term antiretroviral therapy in people with HIV (dated by TCRdb to between 2022 and 2023). With regard to the full study: The earliest samples were collected approximately a decade before the 2015 WHO recommendation for immediate ART, a period when ART was typically delayed until CD4 counts fell. A retrospective serial study tested whether ART initiation and durable HIV suppression were associated with changes in peripheral blood TRB repertoire composition and diversity. A total of under 250 cryopreserved PBMC samples were contributed to the cohort by 30 adults with confirmed HIV infection, with samples collected serially over a mean of approximately six years (range 1-12). Among the 30 to 35 participants with HIV, more than ten were female. No cross-contamination during QIAcube processing turned up in test extractions that ran a monoclonal T-cell line alongside 30 or so polyclonal samples.

The immunoSEQ hsTCRB v3.0 assay was used at survey level resolution for TRB variable region sequencing. The targeted TRB sequencing depth was roughly 40,000-50,000 T-cell genomes per sample. An Illumina MiSeq with a v3 150-cycle kit was used to sequence the pooled TRB libraries. Per the original workflow: Repertoire analysis was performed in R inside a reproducible Nextflow workflow that covered QC, data transformation and analysis. Custom analyses were implemented in LymphoSeq2, an R package for AIRR-Seq data exploration. A handful of samples that yielded fewer than 5000 total TRB sequences were excluded, so that approximately 200 HIV repertoires were analyzed. Among the roughly 190 retained HIV repertoires, approximately 61 were collected before ART initiation and around 130 after ART initiation. Repertoires were downsampled to 5000 TRB nucleotide sequences, and summary statistics were averaged over 100 downsampling iterations. The analysis kept only TRB sequences whose CDR3 regions were at least seven amino acids long. Diversity was measured with a Shannon entropy-derived clonality score and the Gini coefficient. In repertoire networks, the top 5000 CDR3 amino acid sequences were linked whenever an edit distance of one separated two sequences. For TRB CDR3 amino acid sequences, GLIPH2 was used to predict antigen specificity groups and MHC restriction. CDR3 amino acid sequences were matched against VDJdb and McPAS-TCR to flag known CMV, EBV, HIV or tissue antigen associations. Pre-ART, post-ART and control groups were compared with Wilcoxon signed-rank tests and Holm-Bonferroni correction. This is the immuneACCESS table as TCRdb keeps it, with only in-frame sequences that have V and J called. A part of the clones is gone; compared with another copy, unresolved V genes explain less than half, and the rest is unexplained. V, J and clone size are taken as reported in that table, and D and trimming were inferred from the DNA itself. Within this sample are 20,000 to 30,000 clones, with less than 85% of them counted one time only. Roughly 10% of the sample rests with the top ten.

Inclusion was restricted to participants for whom at least one PBMC sample before ART initiation and at least two post-ART samples were available. Treatment was received in the United States of America by all participants with HIV. Before DNA extraction, cryopreserved samples of roughly 0.95-10 million PBMC were thawed and washed. At the time of the earliest PBMC sample, participants with HIV were aged between roughly 20 and 54 years. PBMC samples from each participant spanned 1-4 timepoints before ART initiation and 2-8 timepoints after ART initiation, with a median of 7 samples. For every participant, serial HIV viral load, CD4+ T-cell count, ART history and demographic data were obtained. Using a Qiagen kit on a QIAcube, genomic DNA was extracted from unsorted PBMC, with samples processed in batches of 12. Beyond this particular receptor, the publication reports: The samples span the years 2004 to 2017, and the ART regimens used at that time may not be as effective as current regimens. A significant increase in TRB diversity was found to be associated with ART initiation, although TRB diversity was observed to remain significantly below that of transplant donor controls even after long-term ART. Inferences about post-ART repertoire changes are limited because no data were available on ART adherence, viral resistance or therapy changes. Expanded TRB clones identified before ART initiation dominated the repertoire across all time points, though the dominance fluctuated and decreased in many PLHIV after ART. Narrower CDR3 length ranges were observed in HIV repertoires than in controls, and an antigen-experienced repertoire with only a slight naive shift after ART was suggested by the network structure. Unsorted PBMC were profiled instead of sorted CD4+ and CD8+ T cells because pre-ART samples had limited cell numbers. Since PBMC availability was limited, sequencing covered only the TCR beta chain, with no alpha chain pairing.

V is reduced by 5 bases and J by 0 bases, leaving a spacing of 15 bases between them. Inclusive of the bounding cysteine and phenylalanine, the CDR3 is 16 residues long. The entry retains the CDR3 DNA only, 48 bases that are in frame from base 1. Taken from the germline V gene (reference sequence), the CDR1 and CDR2 loops are MNHEY and SMNVEV. Recombination joined TRBV27 with TRBJ2-3; the D gene is perhaps TRBD1 or TRBD2, as each covers 5 bases. This TCR was sampled from a man aged 35 to 55 with HIV. The input for sequencing was unsorted PBMCs, taken 2.3 years after starting antiretroviral therapy. The nucleotides are TGTGCCAGCAGTCCCAATGGGGGTGCTAGCACAGATACGCAGTATTTT. It codes for CASSPNGGASTDTQYF.